The T cell receptor beta chain described here comes from a study of blood T cell repertoires in COVID-19. Study overall: Sources were T cells, B-cell-depleted T cells, or PBMCs; the material itself was cDNA or gDNA.

As handled by the study authors: Amplification of reference gene primers provided the estimated nucleated cell counts. The assay was immunoSEQ multiplex PCR, and TCRdb's table has in-frame clones only and misses some. The DNA gave D and trimming, while V, J and clone size come from that table. In the table there are under 250,000 clones, around 85% of which are singletons. Source material: PBMCs or T cells enriched from blood (not recorded which). The clonotype was recovered from a woman aged 45-65 years with acute COVID-19.

The CDR3 DNA is TGTGCCAGCAGCTTATATGCCGGACAGGGGGCGAACTATGGCTACACCTTC. Protein sequence: CASSLYAGQGANYGYTF. The chain combines TRBV7-8 with TRBJ1-2, with TRBD1 matching 11 bases. V shed 2 bases, J shed 2 bases, and the junction held 7 bases outside the gene matches. Germline CDR1 is SGHVS and CDR2 is FQNEAQ. The CDR3 is 17 amino acids.